The 21 T cell receptor beta chains below all came from one sample that was sequenced in a study of CD8+ T cells in alopecia areata. Sequencing relied on a cDNA template that was reverse transcribed from extracted RNA. The table came from immunoSEQ multiplex PCR; TCRdb's copy has only in-frame clones and leaves some out. The table lists 85,000 to 110,000 clones, over 75% of them singletons. Indicated treatment: oral pan-JAK inhibitor, 5-10 mg twice daily. The sequencing here drew on CD8+ T cells sorted from blood, taken between weeks 30 and 35, from a patient treated with tofacitinib. Receptors originate from a human donor with alopecia areata.

V usage is TRBV29-1 and J usage is TRBJ2-2; 7 nucleotides align to TRBD1. Germline V gives CDR1 SQVTM, CDR2 ANQGSEA. CDR3 size: 15 residues. J was trimmed by 6 bases and V by 6 bases; bases with no gene match: 13. The CDR3 DNA is TGCAGCGTCAGCGACCGGGACAGACAGCCCGGGGAGCTGTTTTTT. Amino acids: CSVSDRDRQPGELFF.

This clone was observed a single time. The rearrangement uses TRBV29-1 and TRBJ2-7; the match to TRBD2 covers 9 bases. Germline values: CDR1 SQVTM, CDR2 ANQGSEA. This CDR3 comprises 15 residues. J lost 4 bases, V lost 4 bases, and 11 bases had no gene match. The CDR3 region is CSVAELSGRWYEQYF. Here the CDR3 DNA reads TGCAGCGTTGCAGAACTCAGCGGGAGGTGGTACGAGCAGTACTTC.

This chain joins TRBV19 and TRBJ1-6; 10 nucleotides align to TRBD1. Germline loops: CDR1 LNHDA, CDR2 SQIVND (reference sequence). This CDR3 is 15 amino acids long. J was trimmed by 9 bases and V by 7 bases; bases with no gene match: 9. The CDR3 DNA reads TGTGCCAGTACCTATTTGACAGGGGGCACTTCACCCCTCCACTTT. Encoded protein: CASTYLTGGTSPLHF.

In this sample, this clone turned up once. The junction departs from the called germline gene at one end, perhaps through a read error. The rearrangement uses TRBV7-7 and TRBJ2-5, with 7 positions matching TRBD2. This CDR3 has 17 amino acids. The germline CDR1 and CDR2 sequences are SSHAT and FNYEAQ (reference sequence). CDR3: CASSFAGGKGTWETQYF. CDR3 in DNA: TGTGCTAGCAGCTTTGCCGGGGGGAAGGGCACTTGGGAGACCCAGTACTTC.

CDR3 amino acids: CASSLAGLRSSYNEQFF. The CDR3 coding sequence is TGTGCCAGCAGCTTAGCCGGACTCCGGAGCTCCTACAATGAGCAGTTCTTC. The chain joins TRBV7-6 to TRBJ2-1; D perhaps matches TRBD2 (5 bases). Germline V gene lookup returns CDR1 SGHVS and CDR2 FNYEAQ. The CDR3 totals 17 residues. Trimming removed 0 bases at V and 0 bases at J, with 12 bases between.

V and J are TRBV2 and TRBJ2-3; 7 bases are shared with TRBD2. V gave up 9 bases and J gave up 1 base; unmatched junction bases: 7. CDR3 size: 14 residues. Germline V CDR1 and CDR2: SNHLY, FYNNEI. The CDR3 nucleotides read TGTGCCAGACCAAGCGGGGTACGCACAGATACGCAGTATTTT. Translated, it gives CARPSGVRTDTQYF. Together with reference TRBV2 and TRBJ2-3, the CDR3 gives the full variable domain: EPEVTQTPSHQVTQMGQEVILRCVPISNHLYFYWYRQILGQKVEFLVSFYNNEISEKSEIFDDQFSVERPDGSNFTLKIRSTKLEDSAMYFCARPSGVRTDTQYFGPGTRLTVL.

The J gene is TRBJ1-1, the V gene TRBV9; D may be TRBD1 (5 bases). V was trimmed by 0 bases and J by 8 bases, leaving 8 bases between them. The CDR3 is 12 amino acids. The germline CDR1 and CDR2 sequences are SGDLS and YYNGEE. The CDR3 coding sequence is TGTGCCAGCAGCGTAGAAGGGGTCGAAGCTTTCTTT. This sequence encodes CASSVEGVEAFF.

In its sample, this clone was seen once. V and J are TRBV2 and TRBJ2-2; maybe TRBD2 (6 bases). CDR1 and CDR2 from the germline V gene are SNHLY and FYNNEI. Trimming left V 8 bases short and J 3 bases short, with 25 bases between. This CDR3 has 18 amino acids. CDR3 residues: CASQQSREKRRDTGELFF. DNA for the CDR3: TGTGCCAGCCAACAATCCCGGGAAAAAAGGAGGGACACCGGGGAGCTGTTTTTT.

The chain combines TRBV4-1 with TRBJ1-2, with D unresolved. Between the trimmed V and J ends, which lost 2 bases and 3 bases, there was a span of 7 bases. Germline lookup yields CDR1 MGHRA and CDR2 YSYEKL. The CDR3 has 13 residues. CDR3 residues: CASSQKTDYGYTF. As DNA, the CDR3 is TGCGCCAGCAGCCAAAAAACGGACTATGGCTACACCTTC.

This chain connects TRBV11-2 to TRBJ2-3; the D gene is possibly TRBD2 (5 bases). The germline CDR1 and CDR2 sequences are SGHAT and FQNNGV. V lost 0 bases and J lost 1, with 11 bases in between. The CDR3 spans 16 residues. CDR3 loop: CASSLDRRTGTDTQYF. CDR3 nucleotide sequence: TGTGCCAGCAGCTTAGATCGGAGGACGGGCACAGATACGCAGTATTTT.

This rearrangement joins TRBV9 to TRBJ1-2; 7 nucleotides line up with TRBD1. Germline CDR1 and CDR2: SGDLS and YYNGEE. This CDR3 has 13 residues. J gave up 6 bases and V 1 base, and 3 bases lay outside the gene matches. The CDR3 bases are TGTGCCAGCAGCGTATGGGACAGCGATGGCTACACCTTC. The encoded protein is CASSVWDSDGYTF. The full variable domain, rest sourced from reference TRBV9 and TRBJ1-2, is DSGVTQTPKHLITATGQRVTLRCSPRSGDLSVYWYQQSLDQGLQFLIQYYNGEERAKGNILERFSAQQFPDLHSELNLSSLELGDSALYFCASSVWDSDGYTFGSGTRLTVV.

The CDR3 is CASSLAPVRGQDTEAFF. CDR3 sequence (DNA): TGTGCCAGCAGCTTAGCCCCCGTAAGGGGGCAGGACACTGAAGCTTTCTTT. V is TRBV7-2 and J is TRBJ1-1; 7 bases match TRBD1. J lost 3 bases, V lost 0 bases, and 10 bases had no gene match. This CDR3 is built from 17 residues. Germline CDR1 is SGHTA and CDR2 is FQGNSA.

The chain recombines TRBV29-1 with TRBJ1-4; TRBD1 is a possible D gene (6 bases). The V end lost 6 bases, the J end lost 5 bases, and 13 bases lay between the germline ends. CDR1 and CDR2 (germline): SQVTM, ANQGSEA. The CDR3 length is 13 residues. CDR3 loop: CSVYRVANEKLFF. CDR3 nucleotide sequence: TGCAGCGTATACAGGGTGGCGAATGAAAAACTGTTTTTT.

V and J are TRBV2 and TRBJ1-2; 10 bases are a match to TRBD1. In germline, CDR1 is SNHLY, CDR2 FYNNEI. This CDR3 is 13 amino acids long. V lost 6 bases, J lost 8 bases, and 6 bases stayed unmatched. The CDR3 nucleotides read TGTGCCAGCAGCGAGACAGGGGGCCTCGGCTACACCTTC. This encodes CASSETGGLGYTF.

V is TRBV5-4 and J is TRBJ2-7; 8 nucleotides agree with TRBD2. The germline CDR1 and CDR2 sequences are SGHNT and YYREEE (reference sequence). The CDR3 sequence is 15 residues long. V trimming: 0 bases; J trimming: 5 bases; junction bases outside the gene matches: 7. For the CDR3, the DNA is TGTGCCAGCAGCTTGGGACGGGGCGGGGGGAACGAGCAGTACTTC. Its protein is CASSLGRGGGNEQYF.

V is TRBV27 and J is TRBJ2-5; tentatively, D is TRBD1 (5 bases). Germline V CDR1 and CDR2: MNHEY, SMNVEV (reference sequence). There are 14 residues in the CDR3. Trimming removed 4 bases from V and 2 bases from J, with 11 bases in between. The chain's CDR3 is CASSYRSDQETQYF. The CDR3 region has the DNA TGTGCCAGCAGTTACAGGAGCGATCAAGAGACCCAGTACTTC.

The V call is TRBV6-5, the J call TRBJ2-2; D not certain. CDR1 and CDR2 from the germline V gene are MNHEY and SVGAGI. There are 12 residues in the CDR3. Trimming removed 6 bases at V and 6 bases at J, with 8 bases between. CDR3: CASRGNAGELFF. In nucleotides, the CDR3 is TGTGCCAGCAGGGGCAATGCCGGGGAGCTGTTTTTT.

V is TRBV6-5 and J is TRBJ2-7; D may be TRBD1 or TRBD2 (5 bases each). Trimming left V 2 bases short and J 4 bases short, with 15 bases between. Germline CDR1 and CDR2: MNHEY and SVGAGI. The CDR3 has 15 amino acids. The CDR3 reads CASSYPRDGIYEQYF. The CDR3 nucleotides are TGTGCCAGCAGTTACCCCCGGGACGGAATATACGAGCAGTACTTC.

V usage is TRBV4-1 and J usage is TRBJ2-2; D unclear. The CDR3 extends over 14 amino acids. The V gene lost 4 bases and the J gene lost 7 bases, with 13 bases spanning the gap. The germline gives CDR1 MGHRA, CDR2 YSYEKL. In DNA form, the CDR3 reads TGCGCCAGCAGCCCCCACCCATTGGACGGGGAGCTGTTTTTT. Translated: CASSPHPLDGELFF.

The rearrangement links TRBV29-1 to TRBJ2-7; D is uncertain. The germline V and J ends were trimmed by 5 bases and 2 bases, with 13 bases remaining between them. CDR1 SQVTM and CDR2 ANQGSEA come from the germline V gene. The CDR3 loop spans 13 amino acids. CDR3 nucleotide sequence: TGCAGCGTTTTTTTAACAGAGACCTACGAGCAGTACTTC. Translating gives CSVFLTETYEQYF.

The chain recombines TRBV27 with TRBJ1-1; TRBD1 is a possible D gene (5 bases). In germline, CDR1 is MNHEY, CDR2 SMNVEV (reference sequence). Trimming cost V 5 bases and J 8 bases, with 15 bases left between them. The CDR3 sequence is 13 residues long. This chain's CDR3 is CASSHPGLTEAFF. The CDR3 DNA reads as TGTGCCAGCAGTCATCCGGGACTCACCGAAGCTTTCTTT.